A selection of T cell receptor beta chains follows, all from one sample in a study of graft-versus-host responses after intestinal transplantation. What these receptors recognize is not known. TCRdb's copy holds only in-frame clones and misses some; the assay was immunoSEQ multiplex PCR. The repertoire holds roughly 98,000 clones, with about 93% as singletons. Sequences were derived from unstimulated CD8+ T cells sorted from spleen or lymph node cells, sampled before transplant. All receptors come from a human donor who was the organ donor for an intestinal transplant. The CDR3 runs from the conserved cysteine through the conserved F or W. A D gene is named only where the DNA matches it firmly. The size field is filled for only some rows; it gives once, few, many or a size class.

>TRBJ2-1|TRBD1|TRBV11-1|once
TGTGCCAGCCGCTACAGGGGCAATGAGCAGTTCTTC
CASRYRGNEQFF
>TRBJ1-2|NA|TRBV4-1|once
TGCGCCGCGTATTCCGGGGTCTATGGCTACACCTTC
CAAYSGVYGYTF
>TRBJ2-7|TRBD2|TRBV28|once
TGTGCCAGCAGTCAAATGGGACTAGCGTACTCCTACGAGCAGTACTTC
CASSQMGLAYSYEQYF
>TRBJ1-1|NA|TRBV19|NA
TGTGCCAGTAGTAGGGGCCGCCAGGAAGCTTTCTTT
CASSRGRQEAFF
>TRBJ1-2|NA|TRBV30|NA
TGTGCCTGGAGTGTTGGGCACCTCTATGGCTACACCTTC
CAWSVGHLYGYTF
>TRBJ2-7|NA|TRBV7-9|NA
TGTGCCAGCAGCTTAAACCCGGGTATCTACGAGCAGTACTTC
CASSLNPGIYEQYF
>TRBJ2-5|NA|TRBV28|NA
TGTGCCAGCAGTTTGGCCGGAGGGGAGACCCAGTACTTC
CASSLAGGETQYF
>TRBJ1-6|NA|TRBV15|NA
TGTGCCACCAGCAGAGACAGGTGGGGGGGTTCACCCCTCCACTTT
CATSRDRWGGSPLHF
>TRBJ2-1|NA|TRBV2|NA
TGTGCCAGCAGTACCCACCGGGACTCTAACCACCCTTTTGAGCAGTTCTTC
CASSTHRDSNHPFEQFF
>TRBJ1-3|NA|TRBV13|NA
TGTGCCAGCAGCTTAGGACTTATGAGCTCTGGAAACACCATATATTTT
CASSLGLMSSGNTIYF
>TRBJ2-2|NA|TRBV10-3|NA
TGTGCCATCAGTGATTGGGGGGACGGCGCGAACACCGGGGAGCTGTTTTTT
CAISDWGDGANTGELFF
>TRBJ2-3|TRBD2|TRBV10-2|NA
TGCGCCAGCAGCGGGTGGGATAGCGGGGAGCTGTGGTATTTT
CASSGWDSGELWYF
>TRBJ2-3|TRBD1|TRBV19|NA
TGTGCCTGTGGACAGGGGGCGCTGGACACAGATACGCAGTATTTT
CACGQGALDTDTQYF
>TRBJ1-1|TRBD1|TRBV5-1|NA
TGCGCCAGCAGCTGGCAAGGGACAGGGAACACTGAAGCTTTCTTT
CASSWQGTGNTEAFF
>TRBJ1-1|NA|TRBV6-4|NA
TGTGCCAGCTCCCGGGGGGGGCCGACTGAAGCTTTCTTT
CASSRGGPTEAFF